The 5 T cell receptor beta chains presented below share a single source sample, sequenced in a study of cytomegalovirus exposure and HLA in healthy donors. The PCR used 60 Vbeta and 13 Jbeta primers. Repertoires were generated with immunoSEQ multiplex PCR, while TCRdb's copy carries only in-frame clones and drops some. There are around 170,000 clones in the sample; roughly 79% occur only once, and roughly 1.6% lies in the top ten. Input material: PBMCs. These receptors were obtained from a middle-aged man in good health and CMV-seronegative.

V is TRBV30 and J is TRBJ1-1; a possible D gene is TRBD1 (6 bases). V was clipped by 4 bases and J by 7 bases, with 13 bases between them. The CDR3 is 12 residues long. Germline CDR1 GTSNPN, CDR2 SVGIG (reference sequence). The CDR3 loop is CAWTGGGFEAFF. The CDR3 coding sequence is TGTGCCTGGACCGGGGGGGGCTTTGAAGCTTTCTTT.

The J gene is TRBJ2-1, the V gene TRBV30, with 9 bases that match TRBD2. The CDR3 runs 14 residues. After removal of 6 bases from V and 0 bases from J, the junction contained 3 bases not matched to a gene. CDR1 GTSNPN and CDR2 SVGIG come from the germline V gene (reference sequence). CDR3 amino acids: CACRSGSSYNEQFF. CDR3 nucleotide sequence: TGTGCCTGCCGTAGCGGGAGCTCCTACAATGAGCAGTTCTTC.

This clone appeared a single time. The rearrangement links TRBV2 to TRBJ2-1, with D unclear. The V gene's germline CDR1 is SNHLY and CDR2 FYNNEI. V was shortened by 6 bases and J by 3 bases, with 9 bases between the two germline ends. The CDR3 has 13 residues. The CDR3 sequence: CASRSAGYNEQFF. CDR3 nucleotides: TGTGCCAGCAGGTCCGCCGGCTACAATGAGCAGTTCTTC.

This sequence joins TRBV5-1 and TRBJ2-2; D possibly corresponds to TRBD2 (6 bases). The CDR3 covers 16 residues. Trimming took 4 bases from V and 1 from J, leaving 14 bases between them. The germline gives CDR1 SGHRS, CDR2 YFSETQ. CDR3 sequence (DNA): TGCGCCAGCAGCCCTGCGGGTAGCGGGAACACCGGGGAGCTGTTTTTT. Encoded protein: CASSPAGSGNTGELFF.

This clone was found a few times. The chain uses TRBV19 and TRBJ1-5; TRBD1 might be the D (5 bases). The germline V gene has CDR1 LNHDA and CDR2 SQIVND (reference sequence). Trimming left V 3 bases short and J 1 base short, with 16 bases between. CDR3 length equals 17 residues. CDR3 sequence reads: CASSIWGTVRSNQPQHF. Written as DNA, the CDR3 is TGTGCCAGTAGTATCTGGGGCACAGTAAGAAGCAATCAGCCCCAGCATTTT.